The T cell receptor (beta chain) under discussion was sequenced for a study of lymphopenia after photon versus proton radiotherapy. This table comes from immunoSEQ multiplex PCR, and its TCRdb copy is limited to in-frame clones, with some not included. There are 160,000 or so clones in the sample; about 88% occur only once, and less than 6% lies in the top ten. This specimen consisted of peripheral blood, obtained from a patient treated with photon-based radiotherapy. The TCR sequence derives from a man between 45 and 60 years old with gastric cancer.

The CDR3 nucleotides are TGTGCCAGCAGTTTATCAAGGACAGGGAACTATGGCTACACCTTC. It codes for CASSLSRTGNYGYTF. The chain employs TRBV27 and TRBJ1-2; TRBD1 aligns across 8 bases. The germline V gene has CDR1 MNHEY and CDR2 SMNVEV (reference sequence). The J segment lost 2 bases and the V segment lost 0 bases, leaving 2 bases of the junction unmatched. CDR3 size: 15 residues.